This TCR beta chain was retrieved from a study of early T cells in non-severe SARS-CoV-2 infection. Study-wide results and limits: Anti-spike CD8 responses were favored in VDJdb matching, and private and CD4 specificities were missed.

CDR3 size: 14 residues. Germline V CDR1 and CDR2: LNHDA, SQIVND (reference sequence). V dropped 9 bases and J dropped 5 bases, with 19 bases sitting between them. This clonotype has a handful of counts. Its specificity is not known. TCRdb itself ran the 5' RACE reads through MiXCR, one entry per CDR3 protein. The sample lists 70,000 to 90,000 distinct CDR3 sequences, more than 10% occurring once. The chain employs TRBV19 and TRBJ1-1; D is possibly TRBD1 (5 bases). The source is an adult who was a healthcare worker with PCR-confirmed SARS-CoV-2 infection or an uninfected control (not recorded which). Input material: whole blood. The CDR3 region is CASTIWEGATEAFF. CDR3 nucleotide sequence: TGTGCCAGCACCATTTGGGAAGGGGCTACTGAAGCTTTCTTT.